This TCR beta chain was sequenced in a study of CD8 T cells in Susac syndrome (dated by TCRdb to about 2019). Regarding the complete study: Repertoire sequencing was used to test whether CD8+ T cell activation and differentiation in Susac syndrome was antigen driven.

High-throughput TCR beta sequencing profiled peripheral blood CD8+ and CD4+ T cells from healthy donors, Susac syndrome patients and multiple sclerosis patients. Healthy donors were age- and sex-matched controls. CD8+ TEMRA cells were enriched by FACS, while bulk CD8+ and CD4+ T cells were purified by magnetic negative isolation. Blood was collected in EDTA tubes and processed within 24 hours, with PBMCs isolated through density gradient centrifugation. PBMCs intended for TCR sequencing were cryopreserved in liquid nitrogen and were subsequently thawed in a 37 degrees C water bath. The sorted or isolated CD4+, CD8+ and CD8+ TEMRA cells had a purity of 90% or higher. RNA was extracted with the RNeasy kit and about 0.5 to 1 ug was reverse transcribed using random hexamers. TCR beta CDR3 regions were amplified with the immunoSEQ multiplex PCR assay covering 54 Vbeta and 13 Jbeta segments. To correct PCR amplification bias, a synthetic template baseline was used for both primer optimization and computational correction. Concerning the study's data processing: Reads were annotated to V, D and J genes according to IMGT and were analyzed with immunoSEQ Analyzer, with only productive sequences retained. To calculate clonality, Shannon entropy was normalized by log2 of the number of productive unique sequences and then subtracted from one. For each patient and control, public and private clones were evaluated among the 100 most prevalent clones. A clone was defined as Susac-specific if it was absent from the healthy and MS cohorts, from over 1,000 published viral clones and from other ImmuneACCESS disease sequences. TCRdb reanalyzed the raw reads on its own, using fastp at Q25 for trimming and MiXCR for clone calling, and kept in-frame beta chains. Rows are combined by CDR3 protein, so each entry shows the most common genes and DNA. The V and J calls and clone size come from TCRdb's table, not from the authors' own analysis. A total of over 95,000 distinct CDR3 sequences appear in this sample, around 90% of them only once. In total, the top ten clones hold 0.14% of the sample.

Paper-wide results and their limitations: The study acknowledged that relatively few individuals were included in the TCR sequencing and HLA analysis.

The CDR3, cysteine through phenylalanine, is 16 amino acids long. Solely the CDR3 DNA is kept, with 48 bases framed from the first base. Trimmed from V: 0 bases; trimmed from J: 3 bases; junction bases lacking a gene match: 2. CDR1 LGHNA and CDR2 YNFKEQ are derived from the germline V gene. Remarks on this clonotype: The antigen this receptor binds is unknown. Base qualities are not provided; no much larger clone lies one nucleotide away.

The chain is made from TRBV4-2 and TRBJ2-1, with TRBD2 identical over 10 junction bases. The sequencing sample was made of CD4+ T cells from PBMCs. The sequence was collected from a human donor in good health. The DNA sequence is TGTGCCAGCAGCCAAGAAAGGACTAGCGGCTACAATGAGCAGTTCTTC. Translated, this is CASSQERTSGYNEQFF.